This T cell receptor beta chain was identified in a study of cytomegalovirus exposure and HLA in healthy donors. Despite likely unrecorded immune exposures, the donors were nominally healthy at the time of sampling. Primers: 60 Vbeta forward and 13 Jbeta reverse. Only in-frame clones appear in the TCRdb table, and some are missing; sequencing was by immunoSEQ multiplex PCR. The profile covers 80,000 to 130,000 clones, with around 80% appearing a single time and roughly 1.2% taken by the ten largest. V shed 1 base and J 6 bases; nucleotides not matched to a gene: 5. This CDR3 contains 14 residues. In germline, CDR1 is SGHTS, CDR2 YDEGEE.

The J gene is TRBJ2-7, the V gene TRBV5-8; 9 bases are a match to TRBD1. Material: PBMCs. This sequence originates from a woman aged 18-30 years in good health and CMV-seronegative. The CDR3 DNA reads TGTGCCAGCAGCTTGTTGGGACAGGGTACCGAGCAGTACTTC. Protein sequence: CASSLLGQGTEQYF.